The 20 T cell receptor beta chains below come from one sample, sequenced in a study of cytomegalovirus exposure and HLA in healthy donors. In the PCR, 60 Vbeta and 13 Jbeta primers were used. Measured with immunoSEQ multiplex PCR; TCRdb has only the in-frame clones, and not every one. The sample lists 80,000 to 100,000 clones; approximately 78% were seen once. Sequencing was performed on PBMCs. Receptors originate from a middle-aged man in good health and CMV-seronegative.

This clone was observed a single time. The J gene is TRBJ2-7, the V gene TRBV19; D is perhaps TRBD2 (6 bases). Germline V gene lookup returns CDR1 LNHDA and CDR2 SQIVND (reference sequence). Trimming took off 6 bases at V and 0 bases at J, with 15 bases between the two ends. The CDR3 is 15 amino acids. In nucleotides, the CDR3 is TGTGCCAGTAGACCAGTTGGGCGGGGCTCCTACGAGCAGTACTTC. It encodes CASRPVGRGSYEQYF.

The gene calls are TRBV27 and TRBJ2-1; TRBD1 aligns across 7 bases. The CDR3 loop spans 14 amino acids. The V gene end was trimmed by 3 bases and the J gene end by 8 bases; junction bases not matched to a gene: 7. CDR1 is MNHEY and CDR2 is SMNVEV in the germline V gene (reference sequence). The CDR3 DNA reads TGTGCCAGCAGTTTGAGGGGCAGGGGGTATGAGCAGTTCTTC. Its translation is CASSLRGRGYEQFF.

This clone has more than one count but fewer than ten. The CDR3 is CASSQDERQTNEKLFF. The CDR3 bases are TGCGCCAGCAGCCAAGATGAACGACAGACTAATGAAAAACTGTTTTTT. This rearrangement joins TRBV4-3 to TRBJ1-4; D is perhaps TRBD1 (5 bases). In germline, CDR1 is LGHNA, CDR2 YSLEER. The CDR3 totals 16 residues. Trimming stripped 0 bases from V and 2 bases from J, with 10 bases between.

The J gene is TRBJ2-1, the V gene TRBV5-1; 7 bases fit TRBD2. V lost 1 base and J lost 4; bases outside the gene matches: 14. CDR1 is SGHRS and CDR2 is YFSETQ in the germline V gene. The CDR3 length is 18 residues. DNA for the CDR3: TGCGCCAGCAGCTTGTCCCTGGGGGGAGCGGGGACTTACAATGAGCAGTTCTTC. It codes for CASSLSLGGAGTYNEQFF.

In its sample, this clone was seen a few times. The chain uses TRBV9 and TRBJ2-2, with D possibly matching TRBD2 (6 bases). CDR3 length: 16 amino acids. Trimming took 0 bases from V and 0 from J, leaving 9 bases between them. The V gene's germline CDR1 is SGDLS and CDR2 YYNGEE. CDR3 DNA: TGTGCCAGCAGCGTAGCCGGGGGACCGAACACCGGGGAGCTGTTTTTT. It encodes CASSVAGGPNTGELFF.

J is TRBJ2-1 and V is TRBV6-4; 10 nucleotides agree with TRBD1. Looked up from germline, CDR1 is MRHNA and CDR2 is SNTAGT. Trimming removed 2 bases from V and 6 bases from J; junction bases left unmatched: 10. The length of the CDR3 is 17 residues. This CDR3 is CASSDGIPGQGPNEQFF. CDR3 sequence (DNA): TGTGCCAGCAGTGACGGGATCCCGGGACAGGGGCCCAATGAGCAGTTCTTC.

This clone has only a few counts. The rearrangement joins TRBV29-1 to TRBJ2-2; 7 positions match TRBD2. This CDR3 has 13 amino acids. Trimming removed 6 bases from V and 5 bases from J; junction bases left unmatched: 6. Germline lookup yields CDR1 SQVTM and CDR2 ANQGSEA. CDR3 nucleotides: TGCAGCGTCGGACTAGTCAGGACCGGGGAGCTGTTTTTT. This gives the protein CSVGLVRTGELFF.

The V and J genes are TRBV7-8 and TRBJ1-3; TRBD1 is a possible D gene (5 bases). CDR1 and CDR2 (germline): SGHVS, FQNEAQ. V lost 5 bases to trimming and J lost 3 bases, with 14 bases between them. The CDR3 has 15 amino acids. The CDR3: CASSPGAGIGNTIYF. The CDR3 nucleotides read TGTGCCAGCAGCCCAGGCGCAGGGATTGGAAACACCATATATTTT.

The chain links TRBV5-4 to TRBJ2-7, with TRBD1 matching over 9 bases. The ends lost 5 bases at V and 6 bases at J; junction bases unmatched: 9. CDR1 SGHNT and CDR2 YYREEE come from the germline V gene (reference sequence). There are 14 residues in the CDR3. The CDR3 here is CASSSPGQGSEQYF. In nucleotides, the CDR3 is TGTGCCAGCAGTTCGCCGGGACAGGGATCCGAGCAGTACTTC.

The J gene is TRBJ1-6, the V gene TRBV20-1; perhaps TRBD1 as D (6 bases). Per the germline V gene, CDR1 is DFQATT and CDR2 is SNEGSKA (reference sequence). V dropped 4 bases and J dropped 8 bases, with 6 bases sitting between them. This CDR3 contains 11 residues. CDR3 bases: TGCAGTGCTACAGGGGATTCACCCCTCCACTTT. It encodes CSATGDSPLHF.

The V and J genes are TRBV18 and TRBJ1-1; 9 nucleotides align to TRBD1. The CDR3 runs to 14 residues. Germline V gene lookup returns CDR1 KGHSH and CDR2 LQKENI. V shed 3 bases, J shed 5 bases, and the junction held 4 bases outside the gene matches. This CDR3 is CASSPSGQGTEAFF. CDR3 nucleotide sequence: TGTGCCAGCTCACCCTCCGGACAGGGGACTGAAGCTTTCTTT.

The rearrangement uses TRBV18 and TRBJ1-5; maybe TRBD1 (5 bases). The CDR3 extends over 13 amino acids. Germline assignment: CDR1 KGHSH and CDR2 LQKENI. The V gene lost 3 bases and the J gene lost 5 bases, with 8 bases spanning the gap. CDR3 protein: CASSPGQDQPQHF. DNA of the CDR3: TGTGCCAGCTCACCGGGGCAGGATCAGCCCCAGCATTTT.

This clone occurred a few times. The rearrangement uses TRBV25-1 and TRBJ1-2, with D perhaps TRBD1 (5 bases). CDR1 is MGHDK and CDR2 is SYGVNS in the germline V gene. Trimming stripped 6 bases from V and 2 bases from J, with 13 bases between. This CDR3 is built from 14 residues. CDR3 nucleotide sequence: TGTGCCAGCAGCCTCCCAGGGAACAACTATGGCTACACCTTC. Translated, it gives CASSLPGNNYGYTF.

The chain combines TRBV7-2 with TRBJ2-3, with a possible D match to TRBD2 (6 bases). CDR3 size: 13 residues. V gave up 5 bases and J gave up 5 bases, with 11 bases separating them. Germline V lookup: CDR1 SGHTA, CDR2 FQGNSA. The CDR3 DNA reads as TGTGCCAGCAGCCGGAGGGTCGGAGATACGCAGTATTTT. Translating gives CASSRRVGDTQYF.

This clone showed up just once. V and J are TRBV5-1 and TRBJ2-6, with 9 bases matching TRBD1. Germline lookup yields CDR1 SGHRS and CDR2 YFSETQ. The CDR3 consists of 18 residues. The trim removed 2 bases at V and 2 bases at J, leaving 8 bases unmatched. CDR3 sequence: CASSFIGTGRTGANVLTF. The CDR3 coding sequence is TGCGCCAGCAGCTTTATAGGGACAGGGAGGACTGGGGCCAACGTCCTGACTTTC.

The chain joins TRBV18 to TRBJ1-1; no firm D call. This CDR3 contains 13 residues. V was pared by 0 bases and J by 2 bases, with 4 bases between. Germline CDR1 is KGHSH and CDR2 is LQKENI. The CDR3 sequence is CASSPPLNTEAFF. CDR3 nucleotide sequence: TGTGCCAGCTCACCACCGTTAAACACTGAAGCTTTCTTT.

The chain uses TRBV28 and TRBJ1-5, with 11 bases aligning to TRBD1. After removal of 5 bases from V and 7 bases from J, the junction contained 10 bases not matched to a gene. The CDR3 is 16 amino acids. Germline V gene data show CDR1 as MDHEN and CDR2 as SYDVKM. Here the CDR3 DNA reads TGTGCCAGCAGTCCGGGGACAGGGGGTTTTCCCCAGCCCCAGCATTTT. Encoded protein: CASSPGTGGFPQPQHF.

V and J are TRBV10-1 and TRBJ2-2, with TRBD1 matching 12 bases. J lost 4 bases, V lost 3 bases, and 3 bases had no gene match. The germline gives CDR1 WNHNN, CDR2 SYGVQD (reference sequence). The CDR3 length is 16 residues. In nucleotides, the CDR3 is TGCGCCAGCAGTGAAGGGACAGGGGGCATCACCGGGGAGCTGTTTTTT. This gives the protein CASSEGTGGITGELFF.

CDR3: CASQSGTGDYEQYF. The CDR3 coding sequence is TGCGCCAGTCAAAGTGGGACAGGGGACTACGAGCAGTACTTC. The chain combines TRBV5-1 with TRBJ2-7; 10 positions match TRBD1. V was pared by 8 bases and J by 3 bases, with 8 bases of the junction left unmatched. The CDR3 is 14 residues long. Germline values: CDR1 SGHRS, CDR2 YFSETQ.

This clone was seen once. The rearrangement joins TRBV5-1 to TRBJ1-4; D perhaps matches TRBD1 (6 bases). V lost 1 base and J 8 bases, leaving 12 bases between the germline ends. Germline loops: CDR1 SGHRS, CDR2 YFSETQ. The CDR3 extends over 14 amino acids. The DNA of the CDR3 is TGCGCCAGCAGCTTGACAGGGCGTTGGGAAAAACTGTTTTTT. It yields the protein CASSLTGRWEKLFF.